The next 30 T cell receptor beta chains were all read from a single sample in a study of human T cells and chemical hapten exposure. Each CDR3 protein is one row after TCRdb ran MiXCR on the RACE reads. This table holds over 35,000 distinct CDR3 sequences, more than 3% found once. Time point here: patch test 1, 2 weeks after DPC sensitization. Sample treatment: therapeutic diphenylcyclopropenone sensitization with weekly scalp DPC. The study extracted total RNA from unfractionated whole blood. The input for sequencing was whole blood, taken in connection with sensitization to the hapten diphenylcyclopropenone (DPC). The receptors shown here come from a man aged 45-65 years with alopecia areata. Some clones in this sample may be carry-over from other donors' samples.

This sequence joins TRBV3-1 and TRBJ1-1; D is possibly TRBD1 (6 bases). V was trimmed by 8 bases and J by 3 bases, leaving 16 bases between them. Germline assignment: CDR1 LGHDT and CDR2 YNNKEL (reference sequence). The CDR3 spans 14 residues. Here the CDR3 reads CASEHRGRDTEAFF. CDR3 DNA: TGTGCCAGCGAACATCGGGGGCGGGACACTGAAGCTTTCTTT.

This clonotype has a count of ten or more. The chain uses TRBV5-5 and TRBJ2-1, with TRBD1 matching over 9 bases. The CDR3 contains 16 residues. Germline V CDR1 and CDR2: SGHKS, YYEKEE (reference sequence). J lost 6 bases, V lost 4 bases, and 11 bases had no gene match. DNA of the CDR3: TGTGCCAGCAGCCTATTCCCGGGACAGGGTTCCAATGAGCAGTTCTTC. Translating it yields CASSLFPGQGSNEQFF.

This clonotype was counted ten times or more. The J gene is TRBJ1-1, the V gene TRBV20-1, with TRBD1 matching 9 bases. This CDR3 region has 16 residues. V was pared by 3 bases and J by 1 base, with 9 bases of the junction left unmatched. CDR1 is DFQATT, CDR2 SNEGSKA, per germline (reference sequence). The CDR3 here is CSASRVGTGRNTEAFF. CDR3 nucleotide sequence: TGCAGTGCTAGCAGAGTAGGGACAGGGAGGAACACTGAAGCTTTCTTT.

In this sample, this clonotype turned up many times. This chain connects TRBV6-5 to TRBJ1-6; D not certain. V lost 10 bases to trimming and J lost 9 bases, with 13 bases between them. The germline V gene encodes CDR1 MNHEY and CDR2 SVGAGI. This CDR3 spans 12 amino acids. In DNA form, the CDR3 reads TGTGCCACCTCGACCCCCAGTTCACCCCTCCACTTT. Translation: CATSTPSSPLHF.

This clonotype showed up many times. This sequence joins TRBV13 and TRBJ1-5; perhaps TRBD1 as D (5 bases). Per germline, CDR1 PRHDT and CDR2 FYEKMQ (reference sequence). V gave up 3 bases and J gave up 7 bases, with 16 bases separating them. The CDR3 is 15 residues long. For the CDR3, the DNA is TGTGCCAGCAGCTTGGGGGGGGGAGTAAGGCAGCCCCAGCATTTT. It yields the protein CASSLGGGVRQPQHF.

This clonotype showed up many times. The V gene is TRBV3-1, the J gene TRBJ2-7; D call uncertain. This CDR3 is built from 17 residues. Trimming took off 0 bases at V and 6 bases at J, with 21 bases between the two ends. CDR1 and CDR2 (germline): LGHDT, YNNKEL (reference sequence). In DNA, the CDR3 is TGTGCCAGCAGCCAAGATTTGGGGATTGGTCGGCCAGCCGAGCAGTACTTC. Its translation: CASSQDLGIGRPAEQYF.

This clonotype has a count of ten or more. The V gene is TRBV27, the J gene TRBJ2-3; D unresolved. CDR1 and CDR2 (germline): MNHEY, SMNVEV (reference sequence). The V end lost 6 bases, the J end lost 4 bases, and 14 bases lay between the germline ends. The CDR3 is 14 amino acids. CDR3 coding DNA: TGTGCCAGCAGCACTCACCTTCGGGCAGATACGCAGTATTTT. The encoded protein is CASSTHLRADTQYF.

This clonotype was seen repeatedly, ten times or more. The rearrangement joins TRBV3-1 to TRBJ1-4; TRBD1 matches 8 bases. The V segment lost 4 bases and the J segment 5 bases; nucleotides outside the gene matches: 9. This CDR3 is 16 amino acids long. Germline V gives CDR1 LGHDT, CDR2 YNNKEL (reference sequence). The CDR3 region is CASSRLGTGINEKLFF. The DNA for the CDR3 is TGTGCCAGCAGCCGACTTGGGACAGGCATAAATGAAAAACTGTTTTTT.

This clonotype has ten or more counts. The chain joins TRBV5-1 to TRBJ2-3; D not certain. The CDR3 is 12 residues long. Germline-derived CDR1 and CDR2 are SGHRS and YFSETQ. Trimming removed 0 bases at V and 3 bases at J, with 2 bases between. CDR3 sequence (DNA): TGCGCCAGCAGCTTGGAAACAGATACGCAGTATTTT. Its protein product is CASSLETDTQYF.

This clonotype was seen a few times. The V call is TRBV5-5, the J call TRBJ1-5, with TRBD1 as a possible D gene (5 bases). Per the germline V gene, CDR1 is SGHKS and CDR2 is YYEKEE (reference sequence). The V and J ends lost 1 base and 2 bases respectively, with 10 bases between them. This CDR3 contains 15 residues. The CDR3 DNA sequence: TGTGCCAGCAGCTTGTATGTACAGGGCAATCAGCCCCAGCATTTT. It translates to CASSLYVQGNQPQHF.

V and J are TRBV27 and TRBJ1-4; D unclear. Germline V lookup: CDR1 MNHEY, CDR2 SMNVEV (reference sequence). This CDR3 region has 16 residues. V was clipped by 6 bases and J by 5 bases, with 19 bases between them. CDR3 coding DNA: TGTGCCAGCAGCTCCGCCCGCGGCGCGGTAAATGAAAAACTGTTTTTT. Translation: CASSSARGAVNEKLFF.

This clonotype was seen repeatedly, ten times or more. The genes are TRBV4-1 and TRBJ2-7; D possibly corresponds to TRBD2 (5 bases). Trimming pared 1 base from V and 2 bases from J, leaving 6 bases between. CDR3 length: 13 amino acids. Germline CDR1 is MGHRA and CDR2 is YSYEKL. CDR3 protein: CASSQVGAYEQYF. CDR3 in DNA: TGCGCCAGCAGCCAAGTGGGAGCCTACGAGCAGTACTTC.

This clonotype has a count of ten or more. This chain joins TRBV28 and TRBJ2-7, with D maybe TRBD1 (5 bases). The V end lost 4 bases, the J end lost 0 bases, and 13 bases lay between the germline ends. The CDR3 consists of 15 residues. The germline gives CDR1 MDHEN, CDR2 SYDVKM. CDR3 amino acids: CASSSQGGASYEQYF. The CDR3 DNA sequence: TGTGCCAGCAGTTCCCAGGGTGGGGCCTCCTACGAGCAGTACTTC.

This clonotype has ten or more counts. The CDR3 protein is CASSQQRNEQFF. The DNA of the CDR3 is TGTGCCAGCAGCCAACAGAGGAATGAGCAGTTCTTC. J is TRBJ2-1 and V is TRBV4-2; unclear D gene. The CDR3 sequence is 12 residues long. V gave up 2 bases and J gave up 7 bases, with 6 bases separating them. In germline, CDR1 is LGHNA, CDR2 YNFKEQ.

This clonotype was recorded many times. The chain links TRBV5-1 to TRBJ2-3; TRBD1 matches 8 bases. The germline V gene encodes CDR1 SGHRS and CDR2 YFSETQ. V gave up 4 bases and J gave up 6 bases; unmatched junction bases: 10. This CDR3 is 15 amino acids long. Here the CDR3 reads CASSPGQGGVDTQYF. The CDR3 DNA reads TGCGCCAGCAGCCCAGGACAGGGCGGGGTGGATACGCAGTATTTT.

This clonotype occurred many times. The chain uses TRBV6-5 and TRBJ2-7; TRBD1 might be the D (6 bases). The V gene lost 10 bases and the J gene lost 1 base, with 20 bases spanning the gap. This CDR3 region has 15 residues. CDR1 and CDR2 (germline): MNHEY, SVGAGI. DNA for the CDR3: TGTGCCACCCGGATAGCAGGGGTCGGATCCTACGAGCAGTACTTC. It yields the protein CATRIAGVGSYEQYF.

This clonotype was counted at least ten times. The V and J genes are TRBV28 and TRBJ2-1; D might be TRBD1 (5 bases). CDR3 length equals 15 residues. V gave up 5 bases and J gave up 3 bases, with 14 bases separating them. Germline lookup yields CDR1 MDHEN and CDR2 SYDVKM. CDR3 in DNA: TGTGCCAGCAGTCCAGCAGGGTCCCTCTACAATGAGCAGTTCTTC. It specifies CASSPAGSLYNEQFF.

There are many counts of this clonotype. The J gene is TRBJ2-4, the V gene TRBV13, with TRBD2 identical over 9 bases. Losses at the gene ends were 5 bases for V and 4 bases for J; bases not matched to a gene: 6. The CDR3 is 15 residues long. CDR1 and CDR2 from the germline V gene are PRHDT and FYEKMQ (reference sequence). In DNA, the CDR3 is TGTGCCAGCAGCCGACTAGCGGACTATAAAAACATTCAGTACTTC. Its translation is CASSRLADYKNIQYF.

This clonotype was counted many times. V is TRBV7-2 and J is TRBJ1-5; TRBD1 matches 7 bases. This CDR3 is built from 15 residues. In germline, CDR1 is SGHTA, CDR2 FQGNSA. The J segment lost 1 base and the V segment lost 1 base, leaving 1 base of the junction unmatched. The CDR3 reads CASSLVQGSNQPQHF. The CDR3 nucleotides are TGTGCCAGCAGCTTAGTACAGGGGAGCAATCAGCCCCAGCATTTT.

There are many counts of this clonotype. V and J are TRBV12-3 or TRBV12-4 and TRBJ1-1, with D perhaps matching TRBD1 (5 bases). The V and J ends lost 6 bases and 1 base respectively, with 9 bases between them. The CDR3 is made up of 13 amino acids. This chain's CDR3 is CASSPGQNTEAFF. DNA for the CDR3: TGTGCCAGCAGCCCAGGACAGAACACTGAAGCTTTCTTT.

The table lists this clonotype with many counts. This chain joins TRBV3-1 and TRBJ2-1; 11 nucleotides align to TRBD2. The CDR3 is made up of 19 amino acids. CDR1 and CDR2 from the germline V gene are LGHDT and YNNKEL (reference sequence). Unmatched junction bases numbered 15, after V lost 4 bases and J lost 4 bases. For the CDR3, the DNA is TGTGCCAGCAGCCCCCAACGACTAGCGGGGAGGGCCCAGTACAATGAGCAGTTCTTC. Its protein product is CASSPQRLAGRAQYNEQFF.

The table lists this clonotype with many counts. The chain employs TRBV25-1 and TRBJ2-6; no firm D call. V was clipped by 8 bases and J by 1 base, with 21 bases between them. From germline, CDR1 is MGHDK and CDR2 SYGVNS. The CDR3 spans 18 residues. The CDR3, as DNA: TGTGCCAGCGGACCCTCCGGTCCCTTTCTATCTGGGGCCAACGTCCTGACTTTC. Translated, it gives CASGPSGPFLSGANVLTF.

This clonotype was seen repeatedly, ten times or more. V and J are TRBV29-1 and TRBJ2-1; D not resolved. The CDR3 is 14 amino acids. The germline CDR1 and CDR2 sequences are SQVTM and ANQGSEA. V was pared by 6 bases and J by 0 bases, with 12 bases between. The CDR3: CSVARRSSYNEQFF. The CDR3 DNA reads TGCAGCGTCGCGAGGCGGAGCTCCTACAATGAGCAGTTCTTC.

This clonotype was observed many times. This chain links TRBV7-8 with TRBJ2-2; D is perhaps TRBD1 (6 bases). Trimming left V 3 bases short and J 3 bases short, with 11 bases between. CDR3 length: 15 residues. Germline loops: CDR1 SGHVS, CDR2 FQNEAQ. CDR3 bases: TGTGCCAGCAGCTTCGGGACAAGGGACACCGGGGAGCTGTTTTTT. Amino acids: CASSFGTRDTGELFF.

There are many counts of this clonotype. This chain links TRBV20-1 with TRBJ2-1, with D uncertain. Trimming left V 6 bases short and J 0 bases short, with 15 bases between. The CDR3 contains 15 residues. CDR1 and CDR2 from the germline V gene are DFQATT and SNEGSKA (reference sequence). DNA for the CDR3: TGCAGTGCAAAGACTCTTCCGAGCTCCTACAATGAGCAGTTCTTC. Translating it yields CSAKTLPSSYNEQFF.

This clonotype occurred many times. The rearrangement links TRBV11-2 to TRBJ2-3, with D hard to call. The V gene's germline CDR1 is SGHAT and CDR2 FQNNGV. Trimming took off 1 base at V and 2 bases at J, with 10 bases between the two ends. The CDR3 totals 15 residues. As DNA, the CDR3 is TGTGCCAGCAGCTTAGGTGGAACATACACAGATACGCAGTATTTT. Protein product: CASSLGGTYTDTQYF.

This clonotype was found a few times. CDR3 amino acids: CAWTLPTGLNSPLHF. Here the CDR3 DNA reads TGTGCCTGGACCCTCCCGACAGGCCTGAATTCACCCCTCCACTTT. The V call is TRBV30, the J call TRBJ1-6, with a weak D call TRBD1 (6 bases). The CDR3 has 15 amino acids. CDR1 is GTSNPN and CDR2 is SVGIG in the germline V gene (reference sequence). Trimming left V 4 bases short and J 7 bases short, with 17 bases between. Together with reference TRBV30 and TRBJ1-6, the CDR3 gives the full variable domain: SQTIHQWPATLVQPVGSPLSLECTVEGTSNPNLYWYRQAAGRGLQLLFYSVGIGQISSEVPQNLSASRPQDRQFILSSKKLLLSDSGFYLCAWTLPTGLNSPLHFGNGTRLTVT.

The CDR3 protein is CASDTVGNQPQHF. CDR3 coding DNA: TGTGCCTCCGACACCGTCGGCAATCAGCCCCAGCATTTT. The rearrangement links TRBV19 to TRBJ1-5; no reliable D call. CDR1 is LNHDA and CDR2 is SQIVND in the germline V gene (reference sequence). The CDR3 spans 13 residues. V was trimmed by 11 bases and J by 2 bases, leaving 13 bases between them.

This clonotype has a count of ten or more. The rearrangement links TRBV6-2 or TRBV6-3 to TRBJ2-5; the D gene is possibly TRBD2 (5 bases). The CDR3 has 12 amino acids. Germline loops: CDR1 MNHEY, CDR2 SVGEGT. V gave up 7 bases and J gave up 0 bases, with 6 bases separating them. The CDR3 protein is CASISDQETQYF. The DNA for the CDR3 is TGTGCCAGCATTAGCGACCAAGAGACCCAGTACTTC.

This clonotype was detected many times. The rearrangement links TRBV29-1 to TRBJ2-5, with D tentatively TRBD2 (6 bases). Germline-derived CDR1 and CDR2 are SQVTM and ANQGSEA. The ends were cut back, 6 bases at V and 11 bases at J, with 10 bases in the middle. The CDR3 is made up of 9 amino acids. CDR3 region: CSVEGPQYF. In DNA form, the CDR3 reads TGCAGCGTGGAGGGACCTCAGTACTTC.